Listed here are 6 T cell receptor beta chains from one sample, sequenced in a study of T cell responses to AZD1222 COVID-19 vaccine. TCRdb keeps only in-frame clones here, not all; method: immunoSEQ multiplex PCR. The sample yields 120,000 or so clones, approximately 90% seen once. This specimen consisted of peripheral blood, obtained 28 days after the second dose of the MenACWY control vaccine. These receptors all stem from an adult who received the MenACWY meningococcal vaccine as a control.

The CDR3 region is CASSLDRGVEQFF. The CDR3 DNA reads TGTGCCAGTAGTTTGGACAGGGGAGTTGAGCAGTTCTTC. The V and J genes are TRBV19 and TRBJ2-1, with 9 bases matching TRBD1. CDR1 and CDR2 (germline): LNHDA, SQIVND (reference sequence). This CDR3 contains 13 residues. Trimming cost V 5 bases and J 9 bases; bases outside gene matches: 5.

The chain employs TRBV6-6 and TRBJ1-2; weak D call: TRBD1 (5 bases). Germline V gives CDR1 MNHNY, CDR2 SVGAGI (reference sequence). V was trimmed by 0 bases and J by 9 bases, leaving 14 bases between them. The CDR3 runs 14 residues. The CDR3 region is CASSYSRGTWSYTF. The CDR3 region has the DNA TGTGCCAGCAGTTACTCGCGGGGGACTTGGAGCTACACCTTC.

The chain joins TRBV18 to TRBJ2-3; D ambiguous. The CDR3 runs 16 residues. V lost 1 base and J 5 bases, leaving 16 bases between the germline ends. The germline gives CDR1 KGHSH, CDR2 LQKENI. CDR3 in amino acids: CASSPRKSINIDTQYF. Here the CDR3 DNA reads TGTGCCAGCTCACCACGCAAGTCCATTAATATAGATACGCAGTATTTT.

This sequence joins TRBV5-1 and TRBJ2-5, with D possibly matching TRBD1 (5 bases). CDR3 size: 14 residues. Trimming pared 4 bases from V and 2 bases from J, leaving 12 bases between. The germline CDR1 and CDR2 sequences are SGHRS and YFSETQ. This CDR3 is CASSPTGGQETQYF. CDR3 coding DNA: TGCGCCAGCAGCCCTACAGGTGGTCAAGAGACCCAGTACTTC.

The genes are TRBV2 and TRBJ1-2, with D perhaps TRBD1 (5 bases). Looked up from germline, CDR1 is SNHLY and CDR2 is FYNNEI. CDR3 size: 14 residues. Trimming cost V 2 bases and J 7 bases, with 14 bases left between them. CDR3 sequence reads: CASSEYPGAGGYTF. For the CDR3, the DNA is TGTGCCAGCAGTGAATATCCCGGGGCAGGTGGCTACACCTTC. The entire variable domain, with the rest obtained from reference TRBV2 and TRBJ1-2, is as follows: EPEVTQTPSHQVTQMGQEVILRCVPISNHLYFYWYRQILGQKVEFLVSFYNNEISEKSEIFDDQFSVERPDGSNFTLKIRSTKLEDSAMYFCASSEYPGAGGYTFGSGTRLTVV.

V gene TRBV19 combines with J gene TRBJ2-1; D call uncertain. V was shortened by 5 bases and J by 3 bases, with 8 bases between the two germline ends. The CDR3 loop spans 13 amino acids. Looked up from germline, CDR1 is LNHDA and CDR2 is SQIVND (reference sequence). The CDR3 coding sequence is TGTGCCAGTAGTTTGGCAGGCTACAATGAGCAGTTCTTC. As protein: CASSLAGYNEQFF.